The sequence of this T cell receptor beta chain was determined in a study of graft-versus-host responses after intestinal transplantation. Study at large: Every recipient underwent anti-thymocyte globulin induction, then tacrolimus and steroids for 3 to 4 years.

The assay was immunoSEQ multiplex PCR, and TCRdb's table has in-frame clones only and misses some. The profile shows 90,000 to 150,000 clones, 90% to 95% of them singletons. Overall study results and limits: GvH clones appeared in recipient marrow, some first in ileum or blood.

Regarding this clone: What it binds is unknown.

CDR3 size: 12 residues. Trimming removed 1 base at V and 7 bases at J, with 5 bases between. CDR1 is SEHNR, CDR2 FQNEAQ, per germline (reference sequence). The genes are TRBV7-9 and TRBJ2-1; no reliable D call. The TCR comes from a human donor who received an intestinal transplant. The sequences come from unstimulated CD8+ T cells sorted from spleen or lymph node cells, collected before intestinal transplant. The CDR3 spells CASSLDMNEQFF. The CDR3 DNA follows: TGTGCCAGCAGCTTAGATATGAATGAGCAGTTCTTC.